Each of the 22 T cell receptor beta chains below was sequenced from the same sample in a study of human T cells and chemical hapten exposure. TCRdb passed the RACE reads through MiXCR, listing each CDR3 protein once. The sample lists about 100,000 distinct CDR3 sequences, approximately 10% seen once, with 3% to 4% in the top ten. The time point denotes: patch test 1, 2 weeks after DPC sensitization. Specified treatment: therapeutic diphenylcyclopropenone sensitization with weekly scalp DPC. Sequenced here: whole blood, sampled in connection with sensitization to the hapten diphenylcyclopropenone (DPC). The receptor source for this set is a middle-aged woman with alopecia areata. Some clones in this sample may be carry-over from other donors' samples.

The genes are TRBV20-1 and TRBJ1-1, with a tentative D call TRBD1 (6 bases). The CDR3 length is 14 residues. Germline V gene data show CDR1 as DFQATT and CDR2 as SNEGSKA (reference sequence). Deletions cut 4 bases from V and 4 bases from J, with 16 bases between. The CDR3 loop reads CSATAPRGGTEAFF. In nucleotides, the CDR3 is TGCAGTGCTACCGCCCCCAGGGGCGGCACTGAAGCTTTCTTT.

The CDR3 reads CSARPWEGDQPQHF. The CDR3 region has the DNA TGCAGTGCTAGACCATGGGAGGGAGATCAGCCCCAGCATTTT. The chain uses TRBV20-1 and TRBJ1-5; no firm D call. The CDR3 length is 14 residues. Per the germline V gene, CDR1 is DFQATT and CDR2 is SNEGSKA (reference sequence). Trimming stripped 2 bases from V and 5 bases from J, with 13 bases between.

This clonotype was seen a handful of times. J is TRBJ2-3 and V is TRBV7-3, with 8 bases fitting TRBD2. The CDR3 covers 16 residues. Losses at the gene ends were 4 bases for V and 1 base for J; bases not matched to a gene: 7. The germline V gene has CDR1 SGHTA and CDR2 FQGTGA. The DNA for the CDR3 is TGTGCCAGCAGCTCCGATTCGACTAGCGGCACAGATACGCAGTATTTT. It codes for CASSSDSTSGTDTQYF. Together with reference TRBV7-3 and TRBJ2-3, the CDR3 gives the full variable domain: GAGVSQTPSNKVTEKGKYVELRCDPISGHTALYWYRQSLGQGPEFLIYFQGTGAADDSGLPNDRFFAVRPEGSVSTLKIQRTERGDSAVYLCASSSDSTSGTDTQYFGPGTRLTVL.

This clonotype was detected only a few times. The chain recombines TRBV10-3 with TRBJ1-2; 7 bases map to TRBD1. This CDR3 is built from 14 residues. Unmatched junction bases numbered 6, after V lost 4 bases and J lost 4 bases. Looked up from germline, CDR1 is ENHRY and CDR2 is SYGVKD. The CDR3 coding sequence is TGTGCCATCAGTGGTCCGGGACAGACCTATGGCTACACCTTC. This sequence encodes CAISGPGQTYGYTF.

This clonotype was found a few times. The chain is built from TRBV19 and TRBJ1-4; no clear D gene. Germline lookup yields CDR1 LNHDA and CDR2 SQIVND (reference sequence). V gave up 5 bases and J gave up 0 bases, with 16 bases separating them. There are 17 residues in the CDR3. In DNA, the CDR3 is TGTGCCAGTAGTTTCCGGGCCCCTCTTGCAACTAATGAAAAACTGTTTTTT. This translates into CASSFRAPLATNEKLFF.

This clonotype was found many times. CDR3 in amino acids: CSAREGRGGAEQFF. The DNA of the CDR3 is TGCAGTGCTAGAGAAGGTCGGGGGGGCGCTGAGCAGTTCTTC. V is TRBV20-1 and J is TRBJ2-1; 8 positions agree with TRBD2. The J segment lost 9 bases and the V segment lost 0 bases, leaving 7 bases of the junction unmatched. The CDR3 extends over 14 amino acids. CDR1 is DFQATT and CDR2 is SNEGSKA in the germline V gene (reference sequence).

The rearrangement links TRBV19 to TRBJ2-7; 9 bases match TRBD1. This CDR3 is 14 amino acids long. CDR1 and CDR2 (germline): LNHDA, SQIVND (reference sequence). The V and J ends lost 3 bases and 6 bases, in that order; junction bases with no gene match: 6. The CDR3 DNA follows: TGTGCCAGTAGTATCGGGACAGGGAGAGTCGAGCAGTACTTC. Translated: CASSIGTGRVEQYF.

This clonotype was seen at least ten times. The J gene is TRBJ2-3, the V gene TRBV12-3 or TRBV12-4; D is unclear. This CDR3 spans 14 amino acids. With 3 bases removed from V and 2 bases from J, the gap between germline ends came to 9 bases. The CDR3 DNA is TGTGCCAGCAGTTTCGGCCAGTACACAGATACGCAGTATTTT. Encoded protein: CASSFGQYTDTQYF.

This sequence joins TRBV28 and TRBJ2-3, with 9 nucleotides matching TRBD2. V lost 3 bases and J lost 3; bases outside the gene matches: 1. The germline V gene has CDR1 MDHEN and CDR2 SYDVKM. CDR3 length: 14 residues. In nucleotides, the CDR3 is TGTGCCAGCAGTTTCCTAGCGGGAACAGATACGCAGTATTTT. The encoded protein is CASSFLAGTDTQYF.

This clonotype was detected only a few times. The rearrangement links TRBV6-4 to TRBJ1-5; D unresolved. Trimming took off 8 bases at V and 1 base at J, with 9 bases between the two ends. The CDR3 has 13 residues. Germline V gives CDR1 MRHNA, CDR2 SNTAGT. The CDR3 region has the DNA TGTGCCAGCGGTCCAGAGAGCAATCAGCCCCAGCATTTT. Its protein is CASGPESNQPQHF.

This clonotype was seen at least ten times. The V and J genes are TRBV6-5 and TRBJ1-3; D is ambiguous. CDR1 and CDR2 from the germline V gene are MNHEY and SVGAGI. With 0 bases removed from V and 0 bases from J, the gap between germline ends came to 6 bases. The CDR3 runs 15 residues. Written as DNA, the CDR3 is TGTGCCAGCAGTTACTCTCAGACCTCTGGAAACACCATATATTTT. Translating it yields CASSYSQTSGNTIYF.

This clonotype was detected a few times. The J gene is TRBJ1-6, the V gene TRBV6-5; D is ambiguous. V lost 4 bases to trimming and J lost 3 bases, with 7 bases between them. CDR1 is MNHEY and CDR2 is SVGAGI in the germline V gene. This CDR3 has 14 residues. This CDR3 is CASSFTDYNSPLHF. CDR3 sequence (DNA): TGTGCCAGCAGTTTCACCGACTATAATTCACCCCTCCACTTT.

The chain employs TRBV11-3 and TRBJ2-2, with D possibly TRBD2 on 6 matching bases. The germline CDR1 and CDR2 sequences are SGHNT and YENEEA. CDR3 size: 16 residues. V lost 5 bases and J 4 bases, leaving 17 bases between the germline ends. The CDR3: CASSPGRGVRTGELFF. As DNA, the CDR3 is TGTGCCAGCAGCCCGGGGCGGGGCGTGCGCACCGGGGAGCTGTTTTTT.

This clonotype has only a few counts. The chain carries TRBV20-1 and TRBJ2-1, with 7 bases that match TRBD1. V gave up 6 bases and J gave up 3 bases; unmatched junction bases: 8. Germline CDR1 and CDR2: DFQATT and SNEGSKA (reference sequence). CDR3 length: 14 residues. The CDR3 spells CSASGQAYYNEQFF. In DNA, the CDR3 is TGCAGTGCGAGCGGACAGGCATACTACAATGAGCAGTTCTTC.

This clonotype was detected ten times or more. The chain combines TRBV28 with TRBJ1-1, with D possibly TRBD1 on 6 matching bases. V was shortened by 3 bases and J by 0 bases, with 11 bases between the two germline ends. The length of the CDR3 is 15 residues. Germline lookup yields CDR1 MDHEN and CDR2 SYDVKM. The CDR3 coding sequence is TGTGCCAGCAGTTTCAGGGGCGTCATGAACACTGAAGCTTTCTTT. This sequence encodes CASSFRGVMNTEAFF.

This chain links TRBV29-1 with TRBJ1-4; D is ambiguous. The CDR3 is made up of 10 amino acids. Trimming cost V 5 bases and J 7 bases, with 5 bases left between them. Germline V gives CDR1 SQVTM, CDR2 ANQGSEA. The CDR3 DNA follows: TGCAGCGTTTTCAGTGAAAAACTGTTTTTT. This gives the protein CSVFSEKLFF. Using reference TRBV29-1 and TRBJ1-4 for the parts outside the CDR3, the full variable domain is SAVISQKPSRDICQRGTSLTIQCQVDSQVTMMFWYRQQPGQSLTLIATANQGSEATYESGFVIDKFPISRPNLTFSTLTVSNMSPEDSSIYLCSVFSEKLFFGSGTQLSVL.

There are a few counts of this clonotype. CDR3 nucleotides: TGCAGTGCTAGAGTCGACAGCAGAATCAATATCTACGAGCAGTACTTC. Translation: CSARVDSRINIYEQYF. The genes are TRBV20-1 and TRBJ2-7; D is possibly TRBD1 (5 bases). The CDR3 is 16 residues long. From germline, CDR1 is DFQATT and CDR2 SNEGSKA (reference sequence). Deletions cut 1 base from V and 3 bases from J, with 19 bases between.

This clonotype came up many times. The DNA for the CDR3 is TGTGCCAGCAGTCTACAGACAGGGGGCAGAAATGAAAAACTGTTTTTT. Translation: CASSLQTGGRNEKLFF. This chain joins TRBV27 and TRBJ1-4; 10 nucleotides agree with TRBD1. V lost 5 bases to trimming and J lost 5 bases; unmatched junction nucleotides: 8. Per the germline V gene, CDR1 is MNHEY and CDR2 is SMNVEV (reference sequence). CDR3 length: 16 amino acids.

Worth noting for this clonotype: At one of its ends the junction is not consistent with the germline gene, which may arise from a read error. The CDR3 spells CASGLTRRPVKITREEYF. The CDR3 coding sequence is TGTGCTAGTGGTTTGACCCGCCGCCCAGTAAAAATTACACGCGAGGAGTACTTC. The chain joins TRBV12-5 to TRBJ2-7, with no clear D. The CDR3 is 18 amino acids. Germline-derived CDR1 and CDR2 are LGHNT and FRNRAP.

This rearrangement joins TRBV20-1 to TRBJ2-7; possibly TRBD1 or TRBD2 for D (5 bases each). Trimming pared 5 bases from V and 1 base from J, leaving 12 bases between. The V gene's germline CDR1 is DFQATT and CDR2 SNEGSKA (reference sequence). The CDR3 consists of 13 residues. CDR3 protein: CSAPGDGSYEQYF. The CDR3 bases are TGCAGTGCTCCCGGGGACGGTTCCTACGAGCAGTACTTC.

The sample holds a few counts of this clonotype. This chain links TRBV20-1 with TRBJ2-5; tentatively, D is TRBD1 (5 bases). The germline V gene encodes CDR1 DFQATT and CDR2 SNEGSKA (reference sequence). V was shortened by 1 base and J by 2 bases, with 11 bases between the two germline ends. This CDR3 has 14 residues. CDR3 in amino acids: CSARGWTPQETQYF. As DNA, the CDR3 is TGCAGTGCTAGAGGTTGGACACCTCAAGAGACCCAGTACTTC.

This clonotype was seen only a few times. The J gene is TRBJ1-2, the V gene TRBV6-6; D not certain. The V end lost 2 bases, the J end lost 4 bases, and 11 bases lay between the germline ends. The length of the CDR3 is 14 residues. The germline V gene has CDR1 MNHNY and CDR2 SVGAGI (reference sequence). The CDR3 here is CASSYVRMGYGYTF. CDR3 DNA sequence: TGTGCCAGCAGTTACGTAAGGATGGGCTATGGCTACACCTTC.